This T cell receptor (beta chain) was recorded in a study of CXCR3-negative and CXCR3-positive naive CD8 T cells. Regarding this clonotype: Its cognate antigen is unknown.

In preparing the TRB cDNA libraries, 5' RACE with UMI labels was used. TCRdb re-called the 5' RACE reads; every CDR3 protein appears as one record, without DNA. The sample totals 150,000 to 160,000 distinct CDR3 sequences; its top ten clones hold less than 0.55%. Germline V CDR1 and CDR2: SGHNT, YENEEA. The CDR3 covers 12 residues. Broader study findings: Greater hydrophobicity was found in TRB CDR3s of CXCR3-positive naive cells than of CXCR3-negative naive cells.

This chain links TRBV11-3 with TRBJ2-7; the TCRdb call, TRBD1, lacks DNA for checking. This sequence was found in a human donor in good health. Some clones in this sample may be carry-over from other donors' samples. The sequencing sample was made of naive CXCR3+ CD8+ T cells from blood. Regarding subset: CD45RO-CCR7+CD27+CD95- naive CD8+ T cells expressing CXCR3 (TNR3+). The CDR3: CASSLGPGEQYF.